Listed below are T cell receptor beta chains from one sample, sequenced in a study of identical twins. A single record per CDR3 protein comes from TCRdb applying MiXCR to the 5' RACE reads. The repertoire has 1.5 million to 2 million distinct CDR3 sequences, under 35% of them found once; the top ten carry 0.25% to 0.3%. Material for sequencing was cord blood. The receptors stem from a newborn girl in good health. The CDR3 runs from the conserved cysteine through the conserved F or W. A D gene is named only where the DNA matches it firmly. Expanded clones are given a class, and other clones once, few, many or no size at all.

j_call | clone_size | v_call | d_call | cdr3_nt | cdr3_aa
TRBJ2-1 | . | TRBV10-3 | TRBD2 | TGTGCCATCAGGTTGGGGGGGAGCTCCTACAATGAGCAGTTCTTC | CAIRLGGSSYNEQFF
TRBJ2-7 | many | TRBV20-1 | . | TGCAGTGCTAGTTTAGCCGGCTACTACGAGCAGTACTTC | CSASLAGYYEQYF
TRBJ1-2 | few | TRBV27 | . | TGTGCCAGCAGTTTATCGAGTCCACTAAGGGGCTACACCTTC | CASSLSSPLRGYTF
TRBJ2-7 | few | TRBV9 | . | TGTGCCAGCAGCGTAGCAGTTGGGTCCTACGAGCAGTACTTC | CASSVAVGSYEQYF
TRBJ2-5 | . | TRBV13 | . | TGTGCCAGCAGCTGGGCCGCGGATGAGCAGTACTTC | CASSWAADEQYF
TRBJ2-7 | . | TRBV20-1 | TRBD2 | TGCAGTGCTAGTGATACTATAGCGGGAGGCTACGAGCAGTACTTC | CSASDTIAGGYEQYF
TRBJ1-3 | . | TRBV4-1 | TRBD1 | TGCGCCAGCAGCTTTAAGGGGGCGCACGGAAACACCATATATTTT | CASSFKGAHGNTIYF
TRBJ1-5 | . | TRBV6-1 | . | TGTGCCAGCAGCTCCGGACGGGACAATCAGCCCCAGCATTTT | CASSSGRDNQPQHF
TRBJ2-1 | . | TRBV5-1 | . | TGCGCCAGCAGCCCCCTGTGGGCGGCCGGGAATGAGCAGTTCTTC | CASSPLWAAGNEQFF
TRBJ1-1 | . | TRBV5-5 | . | TGTGCCAGCAGCCACACAGCCGGGACGGTCAACACTGAAGCTTTCTTT | CASSHTAGTVNTEAFF
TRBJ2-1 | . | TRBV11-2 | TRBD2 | TGTGCCAGCCGGGAGGGACTACAAATACCCAATGAGCAGTTCTTC | CASREGLQIPNEQFF
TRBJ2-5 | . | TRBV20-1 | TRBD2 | TGCAATGCTAGAGCCCATGGCCTGACTAGCTCAGAGACCCAGTACTTC | CNARAHGLTSSETQYF
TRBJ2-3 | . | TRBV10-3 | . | TGTGCCATCAGTGTCGGACCAAGAACAGATACGCAGTATTTT | CAISVGPRTDTQYF
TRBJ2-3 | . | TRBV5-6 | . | TGTGCCAGCAGCTTGTTCCCCGTCAGCACAGATACGCAGTATTTT | CASSLFPVSTDTQYF
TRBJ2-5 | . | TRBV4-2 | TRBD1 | TGTGCCTGCAGCCAGAGACAGGGAGAGACCCAGTACTTC | CACSQRQGETQYF
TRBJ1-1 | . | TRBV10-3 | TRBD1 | TGTGCCATCAGGGACCCCGGGACAGCGAACACTGAAGCTTTCTTT | CAIRDPGTANTEAFF
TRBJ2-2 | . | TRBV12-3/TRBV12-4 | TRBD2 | TGTGCCAGCAGTTTTTTGGTGGCGGGGGGTAACGCGAACACCGGGGAGCTGTTTTTT | CASSFLVAGGNANTGELFF
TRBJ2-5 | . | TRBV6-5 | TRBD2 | TGTGCCAGCAGTTACTCGACTAGCGGTACGGGGGCCCAGTACTTC | CASSYSTSGTGAQYF
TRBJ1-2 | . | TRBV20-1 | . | TGCAGTGCTAGAGATGTTTTTTTATTCTATGGCTACACCTTC | CSARDVFLFYGYTF
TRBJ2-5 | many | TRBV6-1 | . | TGTGCCAGCAGTATACAGGGCTCTAGGGGAGAGACCCAGTACTTC | CASSIQGSRGETQYF
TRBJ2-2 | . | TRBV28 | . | TGTGCCAGCAGTAAGGCTTCGAGCGGGGAGCTGTTTTTT | CASSKASSGELFF
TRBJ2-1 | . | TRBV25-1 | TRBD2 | TGTGCCAGCAGTATGAAGTGGCTAGCGGGAGGGAAAGTCTACAATGAGCAGTTCTTC | CASSMKWLAGGKVYNEQFF
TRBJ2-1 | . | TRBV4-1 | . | TGCGCCAGCAGCCAAGATCCAGAGAGATTCTACAATGAGCAGTTCTTC | CASSQDPERFYNEQFF
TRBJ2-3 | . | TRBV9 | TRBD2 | TGTGCCAGCAGCAGGGGACTAGCGGGGCCGACTAGCACAGATACGCAGTATTTT | CASSRGLAGPTSTDTQYF
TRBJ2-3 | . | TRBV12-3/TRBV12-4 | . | TGTGCCAGCAGGCCCGGCGACTTCTACACAGATACGCAGTATTTT | CASRPGDFYTDTQYF
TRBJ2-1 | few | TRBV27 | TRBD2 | TGTGCCAGCAGTCAAGATAGCGGGGGTCCTTACCCATACAATGAGCAGTTCTTC | CASSQDSGGPYPYNEQFF
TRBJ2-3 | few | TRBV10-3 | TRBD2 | TGTGCCATCAACGACTGGACTAGCGGGAGTTCCGCAGATACGCAGTATTTT | CAINDWTSGSSADTQYF
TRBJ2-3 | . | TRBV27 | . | TGTGCCGGCAGTTTAGGAGGGCTAGCGTCCAAAGATACGCAGTATTTT | CAGSLGGLASKDTQYF
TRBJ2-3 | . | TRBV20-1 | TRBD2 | TGCAGTGAGACGACTAGCGGCACAGATACGCAGTATTTT | CSETTSGTDTQYF
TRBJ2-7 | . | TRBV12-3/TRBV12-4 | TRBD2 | TGTGCCAGCAGTTTCGGACTAGCGGGAGGGCCCGCCGAGCAGTACTTC | CASSFGLAGGPAEQYF
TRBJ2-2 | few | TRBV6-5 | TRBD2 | TGTGCCAGCAGTTACTCGAGGTCTAGCGGAGCCACGAACACCGGGGAGCTGTTTTTT | CASSYSRSSGATNTGELFF
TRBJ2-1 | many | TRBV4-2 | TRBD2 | TGTGCCAGCAGCCAAGAGGAGCGGGAGTTAGTCAATGAGCAGTTCTTC | CASSQEERELVNEQFF
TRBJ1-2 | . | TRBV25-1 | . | TGTGCCAGCAGTGCCCAAGGGATTATAGGGGGCTACACCTTC | CASSAQGIIGGYTF
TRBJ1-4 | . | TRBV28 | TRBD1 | TGTGCCAGCAGTACCCCGGGACAGGGGACAACTAATGAAAAACTGTTTTTT | CASSTPGQGTTNEKLFF
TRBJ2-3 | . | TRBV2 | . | TGTGCCAGCAGTAGGACTAACCCGATTGGTGATACGCAGTATTTT | CASSRTNPIGDTQYF
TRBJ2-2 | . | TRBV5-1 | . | TGCGCCAGCAGAGTCACTGTTCTGGGCACCGGGGAGCTGTTTTTT | CASRVTVLGTGELFF
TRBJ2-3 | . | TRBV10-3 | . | TGTGCCATCGGAGGAGGGGGCCCAGATACGCAGTATTTT | CAIGGGGPDTQYF